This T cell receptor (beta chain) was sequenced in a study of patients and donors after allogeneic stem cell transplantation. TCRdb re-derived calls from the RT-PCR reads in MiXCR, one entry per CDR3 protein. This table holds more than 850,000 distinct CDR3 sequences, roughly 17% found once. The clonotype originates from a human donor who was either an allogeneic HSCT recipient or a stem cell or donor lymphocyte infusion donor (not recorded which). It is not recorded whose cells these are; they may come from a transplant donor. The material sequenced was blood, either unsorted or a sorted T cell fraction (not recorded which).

CDR3: CASSLGSRGDEQFF. The DNA of the CDR3 is TGCGCCAGCAGCTTGGGATCCCGGGGGGATGAGCAGTTCTTC. The rearrangement joins TRBV5-1 to TRBJ2-1, with 7 positions matching TRBD2. The trim removed 0 bases at V and 8 bases at J, leaving 5 bases unmatched. CDR1 SGHRS and CDR2 YFSETQ come from the germline V gene. This CDR3 contains 14 residues.